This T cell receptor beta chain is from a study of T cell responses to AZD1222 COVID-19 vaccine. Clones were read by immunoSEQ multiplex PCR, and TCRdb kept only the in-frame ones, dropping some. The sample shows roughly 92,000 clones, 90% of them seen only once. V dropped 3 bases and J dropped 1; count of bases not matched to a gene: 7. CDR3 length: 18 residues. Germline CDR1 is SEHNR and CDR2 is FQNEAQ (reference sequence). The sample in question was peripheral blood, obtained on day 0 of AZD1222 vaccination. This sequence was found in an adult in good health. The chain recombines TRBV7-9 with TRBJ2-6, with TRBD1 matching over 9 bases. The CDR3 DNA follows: TGTGCCAGCAGCTTGTCGGACAGGGGTCTATCTGGGGCCAACGTCCTGACTTTC. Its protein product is CASSLSDRGLSGANVLTF.